These T cell receptor beta chains were read from a single sample in a study of blood T cell repertoires in COVID-19. Clones were sequenced by immunoSEQ multiplex PCR, and TCRdb holds only the in-frame ones, with some missing. Of about 68,000 clones in the sample, roughly 84% were seen once. Specimen: peripheral blood. The receptors derive from a man aged 45-65 years with active COVID-19. CDR3s include the opening cysteine and the closing phenylalanine or tryptophan. D genes are given only for firm matches. Only some rows state a clone size, as once, few, many or a class for expanded clones.

cdr3_length: 19
j_call: TRBJ2-6
v_call: TRBV9
d_call: -
clone_size: -
cdr3_aa: CASSVASNSGSYGANVLTF
cdr3_nt: TGTGCCAGCAGCGTAGCTTCTAATTCGGGGTCTTACGGGGCCAACGTCCTGACTTTC

cdr3_length: 15
j_call: TRBJ2-1
v_call: TRBV6-9
d_call: TRBD1
clone_size: -
cdr3_aa: CASSLYRGRGNEQFF
cdr3_nt: TGTGCCAGCAGTTTATACAGGGGAAGGGGTAATGAGCAGTTCTTC

cdr3_length: 13
j_call: TRBJ1-2
v_call: TRBV5-1
d_call: -
clone_size: -
cdr3_aa: CASSYGDSPGYTF
cdr3_nt: TGCGCCAGCTCTTACGGGGACTCCCCTGGCTACACCTTC

cdr3_length: 14
j_call: TRBJ2-7
v_call: TRBV5-4
d_call: TRBD2
clone_size: -
cdr3_aa: CASSPSREAFTQYF
cdr3_nt: TGTGCCAGCAGCCCATCTCGGGAGGCCTTTACACAGTACTTC

cdr3_length: 12
j_call: TRBJ1-1
v_call: TRBV2
d_call: -
clone_size: -
cdr3_aa: CASSDTVSEAFF
cdr3_nt: TGTGCCAGCAGTGATACGGTGTCTGAAGCTTTCTTT

cdr3_length: 16
j_call: TRBJ2-1
v_call: TRBV6-5
d_call: -
clone_size: -
cdr3_aa: CASSSSDSSSYNEQFF
cdr3_nt: TGTGCCAGCAGTTCGTCAGACAGTAGCTCCTACAATGAGCAGTTCTTC

cdr3_length: 13
j_call: TRBJ2-1
v_call: TRBV7-8
d_call: -
clone_size: -
cdr3_aa: CASSSLARNEQFF
cdr3_nt: TGTGCCAGCAGCTCTCTCGCCAGGAATGAGCAGTTCTTC

cdr3_length: 16
j_call: TRBJ1-2
v_call: TRBV6-1
d_call: TRBD1
clone_size: -
cdr3_aa: CASSEKGAIANYGYTF
cdr3_nt: TGTGCCAGCAGTGAAAAGGGGGCGATAGCTAACTATGGCTACACCTTC

cdr3_length: 16
j_call: TRBJ1-6
v_call: TRBV27
d_call: TRBD1
clone_size: -
cdr3_aa: CASSLFFGTGGSPLHF
cdr3_nt: TGTGCCAGCAGTCTTTTCTTCGGGACAGGGGGCTCACCCCTCCACTTT

cdr3_length: 14
j_call: TRBJ1-1
v_call: TRBV2
d_call: -
clone_size: -
cdr3_aa: CASSEAARNTEAFF
cdr3_nt: TGTGCCAGCAGTGAAGCGGCAAGGAACACTGAAGCTTTCTTT

cdr3_length: 14
j_call: TRBJ1-5
v_call: TRBV6-2/TRBV6-3
d_call: TRBD1
clone_size: -
cdr3_aa: CASSYRQGDQPQHF
cdr3_nt: TGTGCCAGCAGTTACAGGCAGGGGGACCAGCCCCAGCATTTT

cdr3_length: 13
j_call: TRBJ2-2
v_call: TRBV7-9
d_call: -
clone_size: -
cdr3_aa: CASSLYQSGELFF
cdr3_nt: TGTGCCAGCAGCTTATATCAGTCCGGGGAGCTGTTTTTT

cdr3_length: 18
j_call: TRBJ2-7
v_call: TRBV15
d_call: TRBD2
clone_size: -
cdr3_aa: CATSRVLWASGGAYEQYF
cdr3_nt: TGTGCCACCAGCAGAGTCCTATGGGCTAGCGGGGGGGCCTACGAGCAGTACTTC

cdr3_length: 15
j_call: TRBJ1-2
v_call: TRBV4-2
d_call: -
clone_size: few
cdr3_aa: CASSQGEGANYGYTF
cdr3_nt: TGTGCCAGCAGCCAAGGCGAGGGAGCGAACTATGGCTACACCTTC

cdr3_length: 15
j_call: TRBJ2-1
v_call: TRBV11-2
d_call: -
clone_size: -
cdr3_aa: CASSPQVSSYNEQFF
cdr3_nt: TGTGCCAGCAGCCCCCAGGTGAGCTCCTACAATGAGCAGTTCTTC

cdr3_length: 15
j_call: TRBJ1-2
v_call: TRBV21-1
d_call: -
clone_size: -
cdr3_aa: CASSASGNWICGYTF
cdr3_nt: TGTGCCAGCAGCGCATCAGGGAATTGGATCTGTGGCTACACCTTC

cdr3_length: 14
j_call: TRBJ2-2
v_call: TRBV2
d_call: -
clone_size: -
cdr3_aa: CASRPTGLGGELFF
cdr3_nt: TGTGCCAGCAGGCCCACAGGGTTGGGCGGGGAGCTGTTTTTT

cdr3_length: 14
j_call: TRBJ2-7
v_call: TRBV9
d_call: TRBD1
clone_size: -
cdr3_aa: CASSVDDRGYEQYF
cdr3_nt: TGTGCCAGCAGCGTCGACGACAGGGGGTACGAGCAGTACTTC

cdr3_length: 17
j_call: TRBJ2-5
v_call: TRBV11-3
d_call: TRBD2
clone_size: -
cdr3_aa: CASSLVTSGRSQETQYF
cdr3_nt: TGTGCCAGCAGCTTAGTAACTAGCGGGAGGTCGCAAGAGACCCAGTACTTC

cdr3_length: 12
j_call: TRBJ2-1
v_call: TRBV28
d_call: TRBD2
clone_size: -
cdr3_aa: CASSPTSGGLVF
cdr3_nt: TGTGCCAGCAGCCCGACTAGCGGGGGACTAGTCTTC